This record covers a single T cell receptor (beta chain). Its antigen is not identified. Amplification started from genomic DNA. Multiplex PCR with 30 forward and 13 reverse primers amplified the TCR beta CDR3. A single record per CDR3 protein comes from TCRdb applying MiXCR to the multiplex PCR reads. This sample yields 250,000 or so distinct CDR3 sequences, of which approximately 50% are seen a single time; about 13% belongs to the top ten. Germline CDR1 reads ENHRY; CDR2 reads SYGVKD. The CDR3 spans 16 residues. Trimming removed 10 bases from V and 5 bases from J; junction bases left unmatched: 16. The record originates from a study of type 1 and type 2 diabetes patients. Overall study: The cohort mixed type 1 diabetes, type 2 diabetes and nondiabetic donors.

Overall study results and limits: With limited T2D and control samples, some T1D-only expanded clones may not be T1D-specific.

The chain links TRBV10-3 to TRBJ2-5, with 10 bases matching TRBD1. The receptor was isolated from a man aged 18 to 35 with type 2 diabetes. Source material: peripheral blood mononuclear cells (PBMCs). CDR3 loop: CATDSGTGDLWETQYF. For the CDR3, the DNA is TGTGCCACCGATTCCGGGACAGGGGATTTATGGGAGACCCAGTACTTC.